A single sample gave rise to the 9 T cell receptor beta chains below, sequenced in a study of blood T cell repertoires in COVID-19. Assay: immunoSEQ multiplex PCR; the TCRdb copy retains only in-frame clones and omits some. This table holds approximately 120,000 clones, around three quarters found once. The specimen was peripheral blood. The receptor set was obtained from a human donor in a cohort sampled during active COVID-19.

The chain uses TRBV5-1 and TRBJ1-2; 7 bases align to TRBD1. Germline trimming cut 3 bases from V and 3 bases from J; bases unmatched to any gene: 5. The CDR3 length is 14 residues. Germline CDR1 and CDR2: SGHRS and YFSETQ. The CDR3 here is CASSSTGTDYGYTF. The CDR3 nucleotides are TGCGCCAGCAGCTCAACCGGGACAGACTATGGCTACACCTTC.

The gene calls are TRBV19 and TRBJ1-4; TRBD1 aligns across 10 bases. Germline V lookup: CDR1 LNHDA, CDR2 SQIVND (reference sequence). CDR3 length: 16 amino acids. Trimming took 4 bases from V and 3 from J; bases not matched to a gene: 5. The CDR3 DNA reads as TGTGCCAGTAGTAATCGACAGGGGGCTTCTAATGAAAAACTGTTTTTT. Protein product: CASSNRQGASNEKLFF. The full variable domain, its missing parts supplied by reference TRBV19 and TRBJ1-4, is DGGITQSPKYLFRKEGQNVTLSCEQNLNHDAMYWYRQDPGQGLRLIYYSQIVNDFQKGDIAEGYSVSREKKESFPLTVTSAQKNPTAFYLCASSNRQGASNEKLFFGSGTQLSVL.

This clone was seen a single time. The rearrangement links TRBV11-3 to TRBJ2-1, with TRBD1 as a possible D gene (6 bases). The CDR3 has 14 amino acids. Germline CDR1 is SGHNT and CDR2 is YENEEA. V was shortened by 1 base and J by 5 bases, with 9 bases between the two germline ends. CDR3 in amino acids: CASSLVPGDNEQFF. CDR3 nucleotides: TGTGCCAGCAGCTTAGTACCAGGGGACAATGAGCAGTTCTTC.

The CDR3 protein is CASSPGTGELFF. As DNA, the CDR3 is TGTGCCAGCAGCCCAGGGACCGGGGAGCTGTTTTTT. The chain couples TRBV9 to TRBJ2-2; D possibly corresponds to TRBD1 (5 bases). The V end lost 4 bases, the J end lost 5 bases, and 6 bases lay between the germline ends. Germline V gives CDR1 SGDLS, CDR2 YYNGEE. The CDR3 is made up of 12 amino acids.

The table lists this clone with a few counts. This chain uses TRBV25-1 with TRBJ1-1; perhaps TRBD1 as D (5 bases). Germline V gene data show CDR1 as MGHDK and CDR2 as SYGVNS. The length of the CDR3 is 12 residues. The V end was cut by 7 bases, the J end by 4 bases, with 10 bases between. The DNA of the CDR3 is TGTGCCAGCACAACGGGGGGCACTGAAGCTTTCTTT. This codes for CASTTGGTEAFF.

The rearrangement uses TRBV6-5 and TRBJ1-2; the match to TRBD1 covers 9 bases. Germline trimming cut 6 bases from V and 6 bases from J; bases unmatched to any gene: 5. This CDR3 is built from 13 residues. Germline V gives CDR1 MNHEY, CDR2 SVGAGI. CDR3 sequence (DNA): TGTGCCAGCAGACAGGGGGCGCAGAATGGCTACACCTTC. Its translation: CASRQGAQNGYTF.

The chain carries TRBV19 and TRBJ1-5; D possibly corresponds to TRBD1 (6 bases). Germline assignment: CDR1 LNHDA and CDR2 SQIVND (reference sequence). V was cut by 7 bases and J by 3 bases, with 25 bases left in between. The CDR3 length is 18 residues. The CDR3 coding sequence is TGTGCCAGTACCCTGGGGGCTCCAAAGACGTCACCCAATCAGCCCCAGCATTTT. Its translation is CASTLGAPKTSPNQPQHF.

The chain is built from TRBV28 and TRBJ2-1; TRBD2 is a possible D gene (6 bases). The CDR3 sequence is 15 residues long. CDR1 is MDHEN and CDR2 is SYDVKM in the germline V gene. The V end lost 4 bases, the J end lost 3 bases, and 13 bases lay between the germline ends. CDR3: CASSSPSGRYNEQFF. The CDR3 DNA reads TGTGCCAGCAGTTCGCCCAGCGGGCGCTACAATGAGCAGTTCTTC.

The chain uses TRBV18 and TRBJ2-5; 7 positions match TRBD1. This CDR3 contains 13 residues. From germline, CDR1 is KGHSH and CDR2 LQKENI. The trim removed 10 bases at V and 1 base at J, leaving 6 bases unmatched. This CDR3 is CATTGTAQETQYF. In nucleotides, the CDR3 is TGTGCCACCACCGGGACAGCCCAAGAGACCCAGTACTTC.